These T cell receptor beta chains were read from a single sample in a study of T cell responses to AZD1222 COVID-19 vaccine. This table comes from immunoSEQ multiplex PCR, and its TCRdb copy is limited to in-frame clones, with some not included. The sample includes 100,000 or so clones, more than 85% of them seen just once. The material was peripheral blood, obtained 28 days after the second AZD1222 dose. These receptors originate from an adult who received the AZD1222 COVID-19 vaccine. Both conserved end residues are trimmed from each CDR3.

>TRBV7-2|TRBJ2-3
ASSVSTDTQY
>TRBV5-1|TRBJ1-3
ASSAAGQGRDTIY
>TRBV11-1|TRBJ2-5
ASSTPQGAVETQY
>TRBV6-5|TRBJ2-7
ASSYSVWGEQY
>TRBV6-5|TRBJ2-3
ASSLGLAGTDTQY
>TRBV11-2|TRBJ2-1
ASSTTPGGGYNEQF
>TRBV5-4|TRBJ1-2
ASSADSTRGYT
>TRBV4-3|TRBJ1-2
ASSQGSRTNYGYT
>TRBV20-1|TRBJ2-1
SASPGLAHNEQF
>TRBV5-4|TRBJ2-3
ASSGQTSPSDTQY
>TRBV7-2|TRBJ1-6
ASSFTGDIGSPLH
>TRBV11-1|TRBJ2-3
ASSSLSQSTDTQY
>TRBV3-1/TRBV3-2|TRBJ2-5
ASSQGTRLGETQY
>TRBV6-5|TRBJ2-2
ASSPDRGPSGELF
>TRBV6-4|TRBJ1-2
ASTPMVAGNYGYT
>TRBV2|TRBJ1-2
ASNQDRGREGYT
>TRBV30|TRBJ1-4
AWSVGTGGEKLF
>TRBV12-3/TRBV12-4|TRBJ1-2
ASSPTGVYGYT
>TRBV29-1|TRBJ1-4
SAAGGEWATNEKLF
>TRBV4-1|TRBJ1-1
ASSQGRGGNTEAF
>TRBV19|TRBJ2-1
ASSIAQTSGGARQF
>TRBV3-1/TRBV3-2|TRBJ1-2
ASSQMQGAGGYT
>TRBV7-8|TRBJ1-2
ASRGQGGGYT
>TRBV10-2|TRBJ2-1
ASTVAGGHNEQF
>TRBV5-6|TRBJ1-4
ASSGPVVRNEKLF
>TRBV5-6|TRBJ1-5
ASSFRQPQH
>TRBV29-1|TRBJ1-2
SVEAPLYGYT
>TRBV4-2|TRBJ1-4
ASSQDPGEGWEKLF
>TRBV27|TRBJ2-7
ASSPGGASYEQY
>TRBV19|TRBJ2-2
ASSPQGSGELF
>TRBV27|TRBJ2-3
ASSSTKGYTQY
>TRBV7-2|TRBJ2-7
ASSLPGGGEQY
>TRBV4-2|TRBJ1-3
ASSQETRGRHKSSGNTIY
>TRBV10-3|TRBJ1-3
AISESFKNTIY
>TRBV30|TRBJ1-5
AWSAPGQPQH
>TRBV7-6|TRBJ1-2
ASSLDAGAYGYT
>TRBV27|TRBJ2-1
ASSRFGEQF
>TRBV7-2|TRBJ2-7
ASSLEGSRGHEQY
>TRBV7-7|TRBJ1-5
ASSPHRVNQPQH
>TRBV5-4|TRBJ2-3
ASSLDRRGFPSSTDTQY
>TRBV23-1|TRBJ2-7
ASRGDRERYEQY
>TRBV11-1|TRBJ1-2
ASSGQGALGYT
>TRBV6-5|TRBJ1-2
ASSPRGNDYGYT
>TRBV27|TRBJ1-1
ASSTKTGGNEAF
>TRBV5-1|TRBJ1-1
ASSLEAGATEAF
>TRBV3-1/TRBV3-2|TRBJ1-1
ASSLSGTGGNEAF
>TRBV7-2|TRBJ2-5
ASSLYRRGAQY
>TRBV5-4|TRBJ1-6
ASSRGQGASSPLH
>TRBV28|TRBJ1-5
ASSLVGPQH